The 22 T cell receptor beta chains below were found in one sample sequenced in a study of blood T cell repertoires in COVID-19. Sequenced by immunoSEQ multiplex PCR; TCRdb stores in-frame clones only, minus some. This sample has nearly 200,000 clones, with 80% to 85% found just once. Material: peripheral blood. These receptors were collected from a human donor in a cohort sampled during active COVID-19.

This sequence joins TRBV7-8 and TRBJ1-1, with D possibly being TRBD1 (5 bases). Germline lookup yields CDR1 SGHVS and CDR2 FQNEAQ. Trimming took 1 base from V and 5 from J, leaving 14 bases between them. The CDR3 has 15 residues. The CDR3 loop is CASSLGSAGLTEAFF. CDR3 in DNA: TGTGCCAGCAGCTTAGGCTCGGCAGGGTTAACTGAAGCTTTCTTT.

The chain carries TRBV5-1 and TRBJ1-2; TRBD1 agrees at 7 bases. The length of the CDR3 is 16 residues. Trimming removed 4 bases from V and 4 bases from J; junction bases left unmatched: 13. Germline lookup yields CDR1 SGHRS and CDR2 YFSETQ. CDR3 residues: CASSTGTAPLGYGYTF. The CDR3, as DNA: TGCGCCAGCAGCACCGGGACAGCTCCCTTGGGCTATGGCTACACCTTC.

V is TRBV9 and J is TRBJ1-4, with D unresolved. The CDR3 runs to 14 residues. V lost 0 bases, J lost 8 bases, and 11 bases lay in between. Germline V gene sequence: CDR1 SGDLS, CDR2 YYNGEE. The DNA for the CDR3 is TGTGCCAGCAGCGTAGGGGCGAAATGGGAAAAACTGTTTTTT. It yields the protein CASSVGAKWEKLFF.

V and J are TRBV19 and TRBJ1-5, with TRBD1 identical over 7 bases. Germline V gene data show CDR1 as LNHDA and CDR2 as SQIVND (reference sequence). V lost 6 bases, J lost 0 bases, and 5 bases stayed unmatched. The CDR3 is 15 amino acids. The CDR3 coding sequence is TGTGCCAGTAGATTACAGGGGAATAGCAATCAGCCCCAGCATTTT. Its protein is CASRLQGNSNQPQHF.

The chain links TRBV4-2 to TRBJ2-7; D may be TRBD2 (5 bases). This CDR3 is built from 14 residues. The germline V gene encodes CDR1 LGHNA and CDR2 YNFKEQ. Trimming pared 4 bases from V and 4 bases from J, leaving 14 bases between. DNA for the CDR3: TGTGCCAGCAGCCGGCAGCCGGGATTTTACGAGCAGTACTTC. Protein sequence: CASSRQPGFYEQYF.

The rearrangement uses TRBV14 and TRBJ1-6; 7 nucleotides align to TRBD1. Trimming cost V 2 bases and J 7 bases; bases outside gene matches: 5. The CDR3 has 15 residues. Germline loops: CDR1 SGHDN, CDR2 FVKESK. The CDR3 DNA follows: TGTGCCAGCAGCCAAATAACAGGGGCCAATTCACCCCTCCACTTT. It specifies CASSQITGANSPLHF.

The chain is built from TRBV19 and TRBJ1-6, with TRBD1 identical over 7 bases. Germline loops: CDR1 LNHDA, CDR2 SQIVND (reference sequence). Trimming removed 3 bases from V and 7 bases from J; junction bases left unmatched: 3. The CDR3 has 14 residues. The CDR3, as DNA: TGTGCCAGTAGTATCACACAGGGGAATTCACCCCTCCACTTT. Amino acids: CASSITQGNSPLHF.

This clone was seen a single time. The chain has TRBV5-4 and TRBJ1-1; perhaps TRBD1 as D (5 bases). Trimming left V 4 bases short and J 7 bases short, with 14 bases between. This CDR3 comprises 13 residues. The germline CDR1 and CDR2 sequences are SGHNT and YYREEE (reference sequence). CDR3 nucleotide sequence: TGTGCCAGCAGCGCCGGGACTTCAGGTGAAGCTTTCTTT. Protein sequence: CASSAGTSGEAFF.

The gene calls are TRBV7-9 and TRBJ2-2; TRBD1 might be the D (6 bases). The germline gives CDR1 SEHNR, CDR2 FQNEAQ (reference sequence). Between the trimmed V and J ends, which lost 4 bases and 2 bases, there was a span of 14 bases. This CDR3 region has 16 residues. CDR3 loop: CASSSNQGINTGELFF. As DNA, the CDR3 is TGTGCCAGCAGCTCTAACCAGGGGATAAACACCGGGGAGCTGTTTTTT.

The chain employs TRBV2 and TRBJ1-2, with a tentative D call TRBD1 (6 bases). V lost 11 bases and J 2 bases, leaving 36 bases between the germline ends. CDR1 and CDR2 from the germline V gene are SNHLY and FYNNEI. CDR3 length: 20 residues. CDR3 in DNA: TGTGCCTCGGGGGTTGGGGGGGGCCCCCACCCGCCCTTGGGAAACTATGGCTACACCTTC. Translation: CASGVGGGPHPPLGNYGYTF.

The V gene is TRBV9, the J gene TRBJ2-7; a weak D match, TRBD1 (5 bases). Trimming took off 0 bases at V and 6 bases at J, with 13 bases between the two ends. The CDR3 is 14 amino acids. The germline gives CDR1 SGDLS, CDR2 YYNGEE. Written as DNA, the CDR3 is TGTGCCAGCAGCGTAGGAAGGGGTATAGGCGAGCAGTACTTC. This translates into CASSVGRGIGEQYF.

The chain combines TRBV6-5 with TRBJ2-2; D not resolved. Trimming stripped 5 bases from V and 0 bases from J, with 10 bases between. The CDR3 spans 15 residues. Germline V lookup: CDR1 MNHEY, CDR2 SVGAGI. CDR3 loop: CASSPRSTNTGELFF. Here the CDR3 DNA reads TGTGCCAGCAGTCCCAGGTCGACGAACACCGGGGAGCTGTTTTTT.

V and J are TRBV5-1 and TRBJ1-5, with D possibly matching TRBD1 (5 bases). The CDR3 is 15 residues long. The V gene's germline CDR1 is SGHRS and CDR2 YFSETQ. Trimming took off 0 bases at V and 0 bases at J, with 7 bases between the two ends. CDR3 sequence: CASSLAGDSNQPQHF. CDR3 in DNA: TGCGCCAGCAGCTTGGCGGGGGATAGCAATCAGCCCCAGCATTTT.

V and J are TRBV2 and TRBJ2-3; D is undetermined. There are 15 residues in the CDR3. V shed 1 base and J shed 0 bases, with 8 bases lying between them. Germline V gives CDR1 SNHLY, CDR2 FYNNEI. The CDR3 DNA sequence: TGTGCCAGCAGTGAAGGGAGAAAAAGCACAGATACGCAGTATTTT. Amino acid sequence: CASSEGRKSTDTQYF.

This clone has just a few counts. The CDR3 DNA sequence: TGTGCCAGCAGTGTCGTCAGCGGGAGCAGTTACAATGAGCAGTTCTTC. Its translation is CASSVVSGSSYNEQFF. The genes are TRBV6-4 and TRBJ2-1; the match to TRBD2 covers 8 bases. V was pared by 4 bases and J by 4 bases, with 9 bases of the junction left unmatched. This CDR3 contains 16 residues. Per germline, CDR1 MRHNA and CDR2 SNTAGT.

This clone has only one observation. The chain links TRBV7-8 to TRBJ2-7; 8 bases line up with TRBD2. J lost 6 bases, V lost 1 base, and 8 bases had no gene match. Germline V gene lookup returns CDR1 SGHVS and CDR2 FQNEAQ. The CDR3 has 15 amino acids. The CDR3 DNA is TGTGCCAGCAGCTTAGAGCGGGGGTCCTTCGTCGAGCAGTACGTC. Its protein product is CASSLERGSFVEQYV.

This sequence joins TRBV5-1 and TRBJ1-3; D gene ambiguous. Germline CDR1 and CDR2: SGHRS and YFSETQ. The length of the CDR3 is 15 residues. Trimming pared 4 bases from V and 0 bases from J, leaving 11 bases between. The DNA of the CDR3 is TGCGCCAGCAGCCCCCACGCGGACTCTGGAAACACCATATATTTT. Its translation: CASSPHADSGNTIYF.

DNA for the CDR3: TGTGCCAGCTCGCTTTCGACAGGAGAGACCCAGTACTTC. Translating it yields CASSLSTGETQYF. The chain couples TRBV18 to TRBJ2-5; tentative D call: TRBD1 (6 bases). Deletions cut 6 bases from V and 4 bases from J, with 12 bases between. The CDR3 is made up of 13 amino acids. CDR1 is KGHSH, CDR2 LQKENI, per germline.

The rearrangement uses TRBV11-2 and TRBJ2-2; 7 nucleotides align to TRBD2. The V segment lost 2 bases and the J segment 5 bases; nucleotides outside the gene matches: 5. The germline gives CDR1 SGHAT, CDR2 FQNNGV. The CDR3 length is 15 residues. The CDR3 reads CASSLKLAVTGELFF. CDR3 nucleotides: TGTGCCAGCAGCTTAAAGCTAGCGGTTACCGGGGAGCTGTTTTTT.

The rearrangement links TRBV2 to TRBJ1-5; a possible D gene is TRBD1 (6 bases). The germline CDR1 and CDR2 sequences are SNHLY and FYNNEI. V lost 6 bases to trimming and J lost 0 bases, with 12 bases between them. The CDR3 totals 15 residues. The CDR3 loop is CASSAQGGSNQPQHF. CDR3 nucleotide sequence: TGTGCCAGCAGCGCACAGGGCGGTAGCAATCAGCCCCAGCATTTT.

CDR3 protein: CASNPTRGLETQYF. The CDR3 DNA is TGTGCCAGCAACCCGACGAGGGGGCTGGAGACCCAGTACTTC. The chain has TRBV6-5 and TRBJ2-5; 7 nucleotides agree with TRBD1. V dropped 7 bases and J dropped 5; count of bases not matched to a gene: 10. Germline V lookup: CDR1 MNHEY, CDR2 SVGAGI. The CDR3 length is 14 residues.

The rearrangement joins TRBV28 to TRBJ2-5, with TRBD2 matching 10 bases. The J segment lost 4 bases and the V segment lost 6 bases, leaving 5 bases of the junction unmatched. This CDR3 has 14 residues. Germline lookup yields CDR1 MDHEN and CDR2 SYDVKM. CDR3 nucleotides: TGTGCCAGCAGACTAGCGGGATCCGGAGAGACCCAGTACTTC. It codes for CASRLAGSGETQYF.